What follows are 14 T cell receptor beta chains derived from one specimen sequenced in a study of T cell changes during pregnancy in multiple sclerosis. The method was immunoSEQ multiplex PCR; TCRdb's version includes in-frame clones alone and lacks a portion of them. The table has roughly 40,000 clones, around nine tenths seen once. This sample comprised peripheral blood, obtained before pregnancy. These receptors came from a female donor with multiple sclerosis, enrolled in a pregnancy study.

The CDR3 region is CASSLRRDRGLTDTQYF. For the CDR3, the DNA is TGTGCCAGCAGCTTACGCCGGGACAGGGGCCTCACAGATACGCAGTATTTT. The gene calls are TRBV11-3 and TRBJ2-3, with 10 bases fitting TRBD1. V lost 2 bases to trimming and J lost 2 bases; unmatched junction nucleotides: 7. The germline gives CDR1 SGHNT, CDR2 YENEEA. The CDR3 totals 17 residues.

The chain carries TRBV25-1 and TRBJ1-1; D is perhaps TRBD1 (6 bases). Trimming cost V 8 bases and J 6 bases, with 25 bases left between them. Germline CDR1 MGHDK, CDR2 SYGVNS. The CDR3 loop spans 16 amino acids. Here the CDR3 reads CASSLGGRGAKAEAFF. DNA of the CDR3: TGTGCCAGCTCTTTAGGGGGAAGGGGCGCGAAGGCTGAAGCTTTCTTT.

This chain links TRBV2 with TRBJ2-7; a weak D match, TRBD1 (6 bases). Germline values: CDR1 SNHLY, CDR2 FYNNEI. CDR3 length: 14 amino acids. Trimming shortened V by 3 bases and J by 5 bases, and 14 bases separated the two germline ends. CDR3 sequence: CASSEGVQGHEQYF. CDR3 DNA: TGTGCCAGCAGTGAGGGGGTACAGGGACACGAGCAGTACTTC.

The V gene is TRBV10-3, the J gene TRBJ2-2, with D maybe TRBD2 (5 bases). CDR3 length equals 15 residues. Germline loops: CDR1 ENHRY, CDR2 SYGVKD. Trimming cost V 6 bases and J 0 bases, with 11 bases left between them. Here the CDR3 reads CAIRDQLANTGELFF. In DNA, the CDR3 is TGTGCCATCAGGGACCAACTAGCGAACACCGGGGAGCTGTTTTTT.

J is TRBJ1-1 and V is TRBV13; D is possibly TRBD1 (6 bases). Germline values: CDR1 PRHDT, CDR2 FYEKMQ (reference sequence). This CDR3 has 15 amino acids. Trimming stripped 5 bases from V and 4 bases from J, with 17 bases between. DNA for the CDR3: TGTGCCAGCAGCCAAGAAGGGGGATGGAGCACTGAAGCTTTCTTT. Amino acid sequence: CASSQEGGWSTEAFF.

The V call is TRBV30, the J call TRBJ1-1; perhaps TRBD1 as D (5 bases). Trimming removed 2 bases from V and 3 bases from J, with 13 bases in between. The CDR3 sequence is 14 residues long. Germline lookup yields CDR1 GTSNPN and CDR2 SVGIG (reference sequence). The CDR3 DNA reads TGTGCCTGGAGTAGCTGGGGAGGGGACACTGAAGCTTTCTTT. The encoded protein is CAWSSWGGDTEAFF. The full variable domain, its missing parts supplied by reference TRBV30 and TRBJ1-1, is SQTIHQWPATLVQPVGSPLSLECTVEGTSNPNLYWYRQAAGRGLQLLFYSVGIGQISSEVPQNLSASRPQDRQFILSSKKLLLSDSGFYLCAWSSWGGDTEAFFGQGTRLTVV.

The chain recombines TRBV19 with TRBJ1-2; tentatively, D is TRBD1 (5 bases). Germline lookup yields CDR1 LNHDA and CDR2 SQIVND (reference sequence). CDR3 length: 13 residues. Trimming cost V 9 bases and J 8 bases, with 19 bases left between them. The CDR3 loop reads CASGDIQGYGYTF. DNA of the CDR3: TGTGCCAGCGGCGATATTCAGGGTTACGGCTACACCTTC.

The chain recombines TRBV10-3 with TRBJ1-1, with a possible D match to TRBD1 (5 bases). Germline V lookup: CDR1 ENHRY, CDR2 SYGVKD. This CDR3 has 13 residues. Trimming pared 6 bases from V and 2 bases from J, leaving 10 bases between. The CDR3 nucleotides read TGTGCCATCAGCTTTCAGGGAAACACTGAAGCTTTCTTT. Encoded protein: CAISFQGNTEAFF.

This clone was picked up one time. V usage is TRBV19 and J usage is TRBJ1-5, with TRBD1 as a possible D gene (5 bases). V was clipped by 5 bases and J by 5 bases, with 16 bases between them. CDR3 size: 15 residues. Germline CDR1 is LNHDA and CDR2 is SQIVND (reference sequence). This CDR3 reads CASSRTGGGDQPQHF. CDR3 sequence (DNA): TGTGCCAGTAGTCGTACGGGGGGAGGCGATCAGCCCCAGCATTTT.

The chain carries TRBV29-1 and TRBJ1-2; 10 positions match TRBD1. Germline CDR1 and CDR2: SQVTM and ANQGSEA. The CDR3 covers 16 residues. V gave up 1 base and J gave up 5 bases; unmatched junction bases: 10. This CDR3 is CSVEVQGQGNIYGYTF. The CDR3 nucleotides are TGCAGCGTTGAAGTGCAGGGACAGGGGAATATATATGGCTACACCTTC.

The chain couples TRBV2 to TRBJ1-4, with 8 positions matching TRBD1. J gave up 5 bases and V 5 bases, and 4 bases lay outside the gene matches. The CDR3 covers 14 residues. From germline, CDR1 is SNHLY and CDR2 FYNNEI. CDR3 residues: CASSYRGGNEKLFF. CDR3 DNA: TGTGCCAGCAGTTACAGGGGGGGGAATGAAAAACTGTTTTTT.

The chain employs TRBV27 and TRBJ1-1; D perhaps matches TRBD1 (6 bases). Per germline, CDR1 MNHEY and CDR2 SMNVEV (reference sequence). The CDR3 has 17 residues. Trimming cost V 1 base and J 6 bases, with 21 bases left between them. CDR3 sequence (DNA): TGTGCCAGCAGTTTATTGTCCAGGGGCGCGGAGGCGCCTGAAGCTTTCTTT. Its protein is CASSLLSRGAEAPEAFF.

This chain uses TRBV6-1 with TRBJ1-4; 8 bases fit TRBD1. The V segment lost 2 bases and the J segment 7 bases; nucleotides outside the gene matches: 6. This CDR3 contains 15 residues. CDR1 MNHNS and CDR2 SASEGT come from the germline V gene. The CDR3 bases are TGTGCCAGCAGTGAATTGGGGACAGGTGCTGAAAAACTGTTTTTT. Its translation is CASSELGTGAEKLFF.

The gene calls are TRBV18 and TRBJ2-2; D might be TRBD2 (6 bases). The CDR3 contains 14 residues. The ends were cut back, 4 bases at V and 5 bases at J, with 11 bases in the middle. Germline CDR1 and CDR2: KGHSH and LQKENI. CDR3 nucleotides: TGTGCCAGCTCACTAGGGAGCGGGACCGGGGAGCTGTTTTTT. It codes for CASSLGSGTGELFF.